These 7 T cell receptor beta chains originate from one sample sequenced in a study of T-cell memory formation after mild COVID-19. TCRdb itself ran the 5' RACE reads through MiXCR, one entry per CDR3 protein. The table shows hundreds of thousands of distinct CDR3 sequences, with approximately 21% occurring only once. The sequencing input was PBMCs or a T cell subset sorted from them (not recorded which). The receptors originated from an adult woman who had mild COVID-19 (a few samples of this study predate the infection). Cell type and time point are not known.

This clonotype was seen repeatedly, ten times or more. The rearrangement uses TRBV7-6 and TRBJ1-5; D may be TRBD1 (5 bases). The CDR3 has 15 residues. V dropped 4 bases and J dropped 6 bases, with 16 bases sitting between them. The germline V gene encodes CDR1 SGHVS and CDR2 FNYEAQ. CDR3 in amino acids: CASSSWGRTSQPQHF. The CDR3 bases are TGTGCCAGCAGCTCCTGGGGGAGAACGTCTCAGCCCCAGCATTTT.

The chain has TRBV5-1 and TRBJ2-7; D is undetermined. The CDR3 consists of 13 residues. V was cut by 4 bases and J by 2 bases, with 10 bases left in between. Germline assignment: CDR1 SGHRS and CDR2 YFSETQ. CDR3 sequence: CASSSQQPYEQYF. CDR3 coding DNA: TGCGCCAGCAGCAGCCAACAGCCCTACGAGCAGTACTTC.

This clonotype was counted between two and nine times. V usage is TRBV6-2 or TRBV6-3 and J usage is TRBJ2-3, with 7 bases lining up with TRBD2. Germline values: CDR1 MNHEY, CDR2 SVGEGT. V dropped 5 bases and J dropped 6; count of bases not matched to a gene: 11. The CDR3 consists of 15 residues. This CDR3 reads CASSPRREGRDTQYF. The CDR3 DNA reads as TGTGCCAGCAGTCCCCGGAGGGAGGGGAGGGATACGCAGTATTTT.

This clonotype turned up a few times. The V and J genes are TRBV12-3 or TRBV12-4 and TRBJ1-2; D is unclear. The CDR3 is 11 amino acids. V lost 8 bases, J lost 7 bases, and 11 bases lay in between. Here the CDR3 DNA reads TGTGCCAGCGGGTCGGGGTTTGGCTACACCTTC. Translated, it gives CASGSGFGYTF.

This clonotype was counted only a few times. The genes are TRBV24-1 and TRBJ2-5, with 8 bases lining up with TRBD1. The ends lost 3 bases at V and 5 bases at J; junction bases unmatched: 7. Germline CDR1 reads KGHDR; CDR2 reads SFDVKD. The CDR3 length is 15 residues. CDR3 DNA sequence: TGTGCCACCAGTGATCTGAGGGACAGGACGGAGACCCAGTACTTC. Translation gives CATSDLRDRTETQYF.

This clonotype appeared a few times. The CDR3 spells CATSRPPRGLPNEKLFF. The CDR3, as DNA: TGTGCCACCAGCAGACCCCCTCGGGGGCTTCCTAATGAAAAACTGTTTTTT. V and J are TRBV15 and TRBJ1-4; tentatively, D is TRBD1 (6 bases). The CDR3 runs 17 residues. V was cut by 2 bases and J by 3 bases, with 16 bases left in between. CDR1 is LNHNV and CDR2 is YYDKDF in the germline V gene (reference sequence).

The chain uses TRBV19 and TRBJ1-2; TRBD1 might be the D (5 bases). Trimming took off 1 base at V and 6 bases at J, with 9 bases between the two ends. CDR1 is LNHDA and CDR2 is SQIVND in the germline V gene (reference sequence). The CDR3 runs 13 residues. The CDR3 sequence is CASSIGRVDGYTF. CDR3 in DNA: TGTGCCAGTAGTATAGGCAGGGTGGATGGCTACACCTTC.